The clone carrying this T cell receptor beta chain occurred once. What it recognizes is unknown. The germline V gene encodes CDR1 MDHEN and CDR2 SYDVKM. The CDR3 sequence is 14 residues long. V lost 2 bases and J 6 bases, leaving 13 bases between the germline ends. This specimen comes from a study of T cell responses to AZD1222 COVID-19 vaccine. Study-level results: Repertoire collection took place solely once the T cell response had peaked.

Sequenced by immunoSEQ multiplex PCR; TCRdb stores in-frame clones only, minus some. The sample includes 45,000 to 65,000 clones, 87% of them seen just once. The sequence came from an adult who received the AZD1222 COVID-19 vaccine. The chain joins TRBV28 to TRBJ1-2; D is uncertain. This specimen consisted of peripheral blood, obtained 28 days after the second AZD1222 dose. CDR3 residues: CASSLMAVPDGYTF. In DNA, the CDR3 is TGTGCCAGCAGTTTAATGGCAGTGCCCGATGGCTACACCTTC.